A selection of T cell receptor beta chains follows, all from one sample in a study of OX40 agonist ivuxolimab in advanced cancers. Measured with immunoSEQ multiplex PCR; TCRdb has only the in-frame clones, and not every one. The sample lists 73,000 or so clones, 88% occurring once. The starting material was CD4+ or CD8+ T cells sorted from blood, obtained in a trial of the OX40 agonist ivuxolimab. The source is an adult with an advanced solid tumor such as melanoma, head and neck, liver or kidney cancer. CDR3s include the opening cysteine and the closing phenylalanine or tryptophan. D genes are given only for firm matches. Only some rows state a clone size, as once, few, many or a class for expanded clones.

size: .; J: TRBJ1-2; V: TRBV14; D: .; DNA: TGTGCCAGCGGAACGTCGGCGGGCTACACCTTC; CDR3: CASGTSAGYTF
size: once; J: TRBJ2-5; V: TRBV7-2; D: .; DNA: TGTGCCAGCAGCTTCCAAGAGACCCAGTACTTC; CDR3: CASSFQETQYF
size: .; J: TRBJ1-2; V: TRBV9; D: TRBD1; DNA: TGTGCCAGCAGCGTAGGGGCAGGGGGCGACTATGGCTACACCTTC; CDR3: CASSVGAGGDYGYTF
size: .; J: TRBJ1-1; V: TRBV5-4; D: TRBD1; DNA: TGTGCCAGCAGCTTGAGACAGGGGTCGGCTGAAGCTTTCTTT; CDR3: CASSLRQGSAEAFF
size: .; J: TRBJ2-5; V: TRBV11-2; D: TRBD1; DNA: TGTGCCAGCAGCTTAGACGGGACAGGGGAGACCCAGTACTTC; CDR3: CASSLDGTGETQYF
size: .; J: TRBJ1-4; V: TRBV7-9; D: TRBD1; DNA: TGTGCCAGCAGCTTGGCACAGGGGGGAAAACTGTTTTTT; CDR3: CASSLAQGGKLFF
size: once; J: TRBJ1-2; V: TRBV6-6; D: TRBD1; DNA: TGTGCCAGCAGTCCAGGGGGCCCTGACTACACCTTC; CDR3: CASSPGGPDYTF
size: .; J: TRBJ2-7; V: TRBV5-4; D: TRBD2; DNA: TGTGCCAGCAGCCCTTCGGGCGGGAGGGCCCACGAGCAGTACTTC; CDR3: CASSPSGGRAHEQYF
size: .; J: TRBJ1-5; V: TRBV7-9; D: .; DNA: TGTGCCAGCAGCTTAACAGGGCGCAATCAGCCCCAGCATTTT; CDR3: CASSLTGRNQPQHF
size: .; J: TRBJ2-5; V: TRBV19; D: .; DNA: TGTGCCAGTAGTATAGGGGGGGGACAGATAGAGACCCAGTACTTC; CDR3: CASSIGGGQIETQYF
size: once; J: TRBJ2-7; V: TRBV10-3; D: TRBD2; DNA: TGTGCCATCAGTGATCCGGCGGGAGGCCACGAGCAGTACTTC; CDR3: CAISDPAGGHEQYF
size: .; J: TRBJ2-1; V: TRBV6-1; D: TRBD1; DNA: TGTGCCAGCAGGAAGGACAGGGTCTCCTACAATGAGCAGTTCTTC; CDR3: CASRKDRVSYNEQFF
size: .; J: TRBJ2-3; V: TRBV10-3; D: .; DNA: TGTGCCATCAGTGAGGCCAGGACCCCAGATACGCAGTATTTT; CDR3: CAISEARTPDTQYF
size: few; J: TRBJ2-5; V: TRBV29-1; D: .; DNA: TGCAGCGCGACTAGGGGCGGGGAGACCCAGTACTTC; CDR3: CSATRGGETQYF
size: few; J: TRBJ2-5; V: TRBV5-1; D: TRBD2; DNA: TGCGCCAGCAGCTCGGCCACTAGCGGGAACCATGGGGAGACCCAGTACTTC; CDR3: CASSSATSGNHGETQYF
size: .; J: TRBJ1-5; V: TRBV19; D: TRBD1; DNA: TGTGCCAGTAGTAGCCAACAGGGGGCGGGAAATCAGCCCCAGCATTTT; CDR3: CASSSQQGAGNQPQHF
size: once; J: TRBJ2-5; V: TRBV5-1; D: TRBD2; DNA: TGCGCCAGCAGCTTACTAGCGGGAGGGCCGGGGGAGACCCAGTACTTC; CDR3: CASSLLAGGPGETQYF
size: .; J: TRBJ2-1; V: TRBV7-3; D: TRBD2; DNA: TGTGCCAGCAGCTTAATGAGTAGCGGGACCTACAATGAGCAGTTCTTC; CDR3: CASSLMSSGTYNEQFF
size: .; J: TRBJ2-2; V: TRBV5-1; D: .; DNA: TGCGCCAGCAGCTTGATCCGGGGGAGGAACACCGGGGAGCTGTTTTTT; CDR3: CASSLIRGRNTGELFF
size: .; J: TRBJ2-7; V: TRBV5-1; D: .; DNA: TGCGCCAGCACAGGACGGGACGAGCAGTACTTC; CDR3: CASTGRDEQYF
size: .; J: TRBJ2-2; V: TRBV5-1; D: .; DNA: TGCGCCAGCAGCTTGGTATTCTCAAACACCGGGGAGCTGTTTTTT; CDR3: CASSLVFSNTGELFF
size: .; J: TRBJ1-2; V: TRBV5-6; D: .; DNA: TGTGCCAGCAGCTTGGCCAAGGGGATCGGTGAAAACTATGGCTACACCTTC; CDR3: CASSLAKGIGENYGYTF
size: .; J: TRBJ2-1; V: TRBV5-1; D: TRBD2; DNA: TGCGCCAGCAGCTTTAGCGGGAGGGCTTACAATGAGCAGTTCTTC; CDR3: CASSFSGRAYNEQFF
size: few; J: TRBJ2-3; V: TRBV30; D: .; DNA: TGTGCCTGGACCCTAGGGGGTTTGGATACGCAGTATTTT; CDR3: CAWTLGGLDTQYF
size: once; J: TRBJ1-1; V: TRBV28; D: TRBD1; DNA: TGTGCCAGCAGTCCTGCAGGGGGAAGGACTGAAGCTTTCTTT; CDR3: CASSPAGGRTEAFF
size: once; J: TRBJ2-3; V: TRBV11-2; D: TRBD1; DNA: TGTGCCAGCAGCCTTCTCGTCCCGGGACAGGGGCGAGATACGCAGTATTTT; CDR3: CASSLLVPGQGRDTQYF
size: once; J: TRBJ1-2; V: TRBV5-1; D: TRBD1; DNA: TGCGCCAGCAGCTTTACAGGGGCCGAAGACTATGGCTACACCTTC; CDR3: CASSFTGAEDYGYTF
size: .; J: TRBJ1-5; V: TRBV27; D: .; DNA: TGTGCCAGGGATCAGCCCCAGCATTTT; CDR3: CARDQPQHF
size: .; J: TRBJ2-2; V: TRBV5-4; D: .; DNA: TGTGCCAGCAGCTTCGGGGTGTCGAACACCGGGGAGCTGTTTTTT; CDR3: CASSFGVSNTGELFF
size: once; J: TRBJ1-5; V: TRBV28; D: .; DNA: TGTGCCAGCAGTTTATGGACTGTCTGGGCGGGCGGACGAATTAATCAGCCCCAGCATTTT; CDR3: CASSLWTVWAGGRINQPQHF
size: .; J: TRBJ2-7; V: TRBV7-3; D: TRBD1; DNA: TGTGCCAGCAGCTTAACCGGACAGGCGACCCACGAGCAGTACTTC; CDR3: CASSLTGQATHEQYF
size: once; J: TRBJ1-2; V: TRBV5-6; D: .; DNA: TGTGCCAGCAGCTTGGATCAGGGAGACTATGGCTACACCTTC; CDR3: CASSLDQGDYGYTF
size: .; J: TRBJ2-1; V: TRBV30; D: .; DNA: TGTGCCTGGAGGAACACCGCCTTTTACAATGAGCAGTTCTTC; CDR3: CAWRNTAFYNEQFF
size: .; J: TRBJ2-6; V: TRBV18; D: .; DNA: TGTGCCAGCTCACCGCAGGGGGGGCCCGGGGCCAACGTCCTGACTTTC; CDR3: CASSPQGGPGANVLTF
size: .; J: TRBJ2-1; V: TRBV11-2; D: .; DNA: TGTGCCAGCAGCTTAGGACAGGTTGTGAATGAGCAGTTCTTC; CDR3: CASSLGQVVNEQFF
size: .; J: TRBJ1-3; V: TRBV6-5; D: .; DNA: TGTGCCAGCAGCCCCTCAAGGGCCACTGGAAACACCATATATTTT; CDR3: CASSPSRATGNTIYF
size: .; J: TRBJ1-1; V: TRBV4-1; D: .; DNA: TGCGCCAGCAGCCAAGAGACCTTGAACACTGAAGCTTTCTTT; CDR3: CASSQETLNTEAFF
size: .; J: TRBJ2-2; V: TRBV28; D: .; DNA: TGTGCCAGCAAACCCGGGGGTGGCGCCGGGGAGCTGTTTTTT; CDR3: CASKPGGGAGELFF
size: .; J: TRBJ1-1; V: TRBV28; D: TRBD1; DNA: TGTGCCAGCCTGACAGGGGGCACTGAAGCTTTCTTT; CDR3: CASLTGGTEAFF
size: .; J: TRBJ1-5; V: TRBV19; D: TRBD1; DNA: TGTGCCAGTAGTACCAGACAGGGCGGTCAGCCCCAGCATTTT; CDR3: CASSTRQGGQPQHF
size: .; J: TRBJ1-2; V: TRBV7-8; D: .; DNA: TGTGCCAGCAGCATGACCCCGGGAACCTATGGCTACACCTTC; CDR3: CASSMTPGTYGYTF
size: .; J: TRBJ1-2; V: TRBV19; D: TRBD1; DNA: TGTGCCAGTAGTATAAACCCCCCGGCAGGGGGGGGCTACACCTTC; CDR3: CASSINPPAGGGYTF
size: .; J: TRBJ2-7; V: TRBV6-5; D: TRBD2; DNA: TGTGCCAGCAGTTACTCGGGAGGGCCCTACGAGCAGTACTTC; CDR3: CASSYSGGPYEQYF
size: .; J: TRBJ1-1; V: TRBV6-1; D: TRBD1; DNA: TGTGCCAGCAGCCTAGGACAGGGTGGGACTGAAGCTTTCTTT; CDR3: CASSLGQGGTEAFF
size: .; J: TRBJ2-5; V: TRBV7-9; D: TRBD1; DNA: TGTGCCAGCAGCCGGGGACAGGGGACGGGAGAGACCCAGTACTTC; CDR3: CASSRGQGTGETQYF
size: .; J: TRBJ2-7; V: TRBV5-1; D: .; DNA: TGCGCCAGCAGCTTATCTGTCTCTTCCTACGAGCAGTACTTC; CDR3: CASSLSVSSYEQYF
size: .; J: TRBJ2-2; V: TRBV6-5; D: .; DNA: TGTGCCAGCAGAAGACACACCGGGGAGCTGTTTTTT; CDR3: CASRRHTGELFF
size: .; J: TRBJ2-1; V: TRBV18; D: .; DNA: TGTGCCAGCTCAACTACAGATGAGCAGTTCTTC; CDR3: CASSTTDEQFF
size: .; J: TRBJ2-5; V: TRBV4-1; D: .; DNA: TGCGCCAGCAGCCCCCCTGGGGGGTTCAGCCAAGAGACCCAGTACTTC; CDR3: CASSPPGGFSQETQYF
size: .; J: TRBJ1-2; V: TRBV9; D: TRBD1; DNA: TGTGCCAGCAGTACCGGGACAGGGGATCTTGGCTACACCTTC; CDR3: CASSTGTGDLGYTF
size: .; J: TRBJ1-2; V: TRBV5-6; D: .; DNA: TGTGCCAGCAGCTTGGAAGCTAACTATGGCTACACCTTC; CDR3: CASSLEANYGYTF
size: .; J: TRBJ2-1; V: TRBV5-6; D: .; DNA: TGTGCCAGCAGCTTGTACCAGGGCAATGAGCAGTTCTTC; CDR3: CASSLYQGNEQFF
size: few; J: TRBJ1-1; V: TRBV7-9; D: .; DNA: TGTGCCAGCAGCCCGGGGGCGGCGAACACTGAAGCTTTCTTT; CDR3: CASSPGAANTEAFF
size: few; J: TRBJ1-1; V: TRBV7-2; D: .; DNA: TGTGCCAGCAGCTGGGGACAGAACACTGAAGCTTTCTTT; CDR3: CASSWGQNTEAFF
size: .; J: TRBJ1-2; V: TRBV6-1; D: TRBD1; DNA: TGTGCCAGCAGTGAAGGACGGGACAGGGGATATGGCTACACCTTC; CDR3: CASSEGRDRGYGYTF
size: .; J: TRBJ2-1; V: TRBV30; D: .; DNA: TGTGCCTGGTCCGGAGCCTCCTACAATGAGCAGTTCTTC; CDR3: CAWSGASYNEQFF
size: .; J: TRBJ2-7; V: TRBV27; D: TRBD1; DNA: TGTGCCAGCAGTTCCGCCGGGACAGGCCTCGCCTACGAGCAGTACTTC; CDR3: CASSSAGTGLAYEQYF
size: .; J: TRBJ1-1; V: TRBV27; D: .; DNA: TGTGCCAGCAGTTTAAGGGGGTCGGGGGCCGCCGGAAGAACTGAAGCTTTCTTT; CDR3: CASSLRGSGAAGRTEAFF
size: .; J: TRBJ2-2; V: TRBV2; D: .; DNA: TGTGCCAGCAGTGGAGAGGGCCCGGGGGAGCTGTTTTTT; CDR3: CASSGEGPGELFF
size: .; J: TRBJ2-3; V: TRBV11-2; D: TRBD1; DNA: TGTGCCAGCAGCTCAACAGGGGAGCGGACAGATACGCAGTATTTT; CDR3: CASSSTGERTDTQYF